This TCR beta chain stems from a study of blood T cell repertoires in COVID-19. Study-wide background: Acute and convalescent COVID-19 specimens originated in the United States, Italy and Spain. Sources were T cells, B-cell-depleted T cells, or PBMCs; the material itself was cDNA or gDNA.

The CDR3 contains 14 residues. The ends lost 5 bases at V and 5 bases at J; junction bases unmatched: 3. Per germline, CDR1 SNHLY and CDR2 FYNNEI. Profiling relied on immunoSEQ multiplex PCR, and the TCRdb table lists in-frame clones only, not all of them. The sample records roughly 230,000 clones, 84% being singletons. The chain uses TRBV2 and TRBJ1-6; 7 bases fit TRBD1. The sequenced sample was peripheral blood. The sequence was obtained from a man aged 45-60 years with acute or convalescent COVID-19. The CDR3 spells CASSTTGDNSPLHF. CDR3 bases: TGTGCCAGCAGTACCACAGGGGATAATTCACCCCTCCACTTT.